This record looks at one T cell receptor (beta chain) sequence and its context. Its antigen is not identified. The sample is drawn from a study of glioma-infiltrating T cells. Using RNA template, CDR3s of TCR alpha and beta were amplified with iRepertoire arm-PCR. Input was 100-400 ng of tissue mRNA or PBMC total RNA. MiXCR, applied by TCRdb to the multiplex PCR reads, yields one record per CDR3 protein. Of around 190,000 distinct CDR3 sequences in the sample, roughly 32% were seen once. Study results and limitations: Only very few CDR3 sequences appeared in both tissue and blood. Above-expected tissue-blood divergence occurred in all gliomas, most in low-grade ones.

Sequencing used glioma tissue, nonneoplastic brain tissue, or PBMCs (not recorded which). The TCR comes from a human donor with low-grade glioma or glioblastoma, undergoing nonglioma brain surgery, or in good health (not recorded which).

The CDR3 sequence: CASSWTSGTTSYEQYF. The CDR3 nucleotides read TGTGCCAGCAGCTGGACCTCTGGGACTACCTCCTACGAGCAGTACTTC. This chain links TRBV7-6 with TRBJ2-7, with 7 positions matching TRBD2. V lost 4 bases, J lost 0 bases, and 9 bases stayed unmatched. Germline V CDR1 and CDR2: SGHVS, FNYEAQ. CDR3 length equals 16 residues.